Listed here are 2 T cell receptor beta chains from one sample, sequenced in a study of blood T cell repertoires in COVID-19. Assay used: immunoSEQ multiplex PCR; TCRdb lists only in-frame clones, some missing. This repertoire shows some 510,000 clones, around 89% found once; its top ten account for approximately 1.8%. Sequences were obtained from PBMCs or T cells enriched from blood (not recorded which). The receptors stem from a middle-aged woman who had recovered from COVID-19.

This rearrangement joins TRBV4-3 to TRBJ2-7; 11 bases line up with TRBD1. Looked up from germline, CDR1 is LGHNA and CDR2 is YSLEER. V dropped 1 base and J dropped 3; count of bases not matched to a gene: 5. This CDR3 has 16 amino acids. CDR3 bases: TGCGCCAGCAGCCAAGGGACAGGGGGCAAGGGCTACGAGCAGTACTTC. Its protein is CASSQGTGGKGYEQYF.

This clone was seen a few times. The chain uses TRBV2 and TRBJ2-7, with TRBD2 matching over 9 bases. V was pared by 4 bases and J by 2 bases, with 9 bases of the junction left unmatched. Germline V gene sequence: CDR1 SNHLY, CDR2 FYNNEI. The length of the CDR3 is 16 residues. The CDR3 coding sequence is TGTGCCAGCAGTGCTGCTTCGACTAGCGGTACCTACGAGCAGTACTTC. It is translated as CASSAASTSGTYEQYF.